Listed here are 12 T cell receptor beta chains from one sample, sequenced in a study of spatial heterogeneity in lung cancer. Time point noted: blood at routine non-recurrence follow-up after resection. TCRdb recomputed calls from the 5' RACE reads with MiXCR, one row per CDR3 protein. This sample carries approximately 1,300 distinct CDR3 sequences, 25% of them seen once, and the ten largest clones take less than 25%. The source material was PBMCs, sampled at follow-up. The receptors shown here come from a male donor with early-stage non-small cell lung cancer.

The rearrangement joins TRBV10-2 to TRBJ2-2; possible D gene TRBD1, 5 bases. The CDR3 contains 14 residues. Germline assignment: CDR1 WSHSY and CDR2 SAAADI. Trimming took 4 bases from V and 6 from J, leaving 12 bases between them. The CDR3 here is CASSVGQFAGELFF. In nucleotides, the CDR3 is TGCGCCAGCAGTGTAGGACAATTCGCCGGGGAGCTGTTTTTT.

This clonotype was found many times. V and J are TRBV2 and TRBJ2-3, with D possibly TRBD2 on 7 matching bases. Germline CDR1 SNHLY, CDR2 FYNNEI. Between the trimmed V and J ends, which lost 1 base and 2 bases, there was a span of 13 bases. The CDR3 extends over 16 amino acids. CDR3 region: CASSEDRAGHTDTQYF. In nucleotides, the CDR3 is TGTGCCAGCAGTGAAGATCGAGCGGGACACACAGATACGCAGTATTTT.

By share of the sample, this clonotype is medium-sized. This chain joins TRBV12-3 or TRBV12-4 and TRBJ2-1; D not certain. The CDR3 has 16 amino acids. V was pared by 3 bases and J by 8 bases, with 20 bases between. CDR3 bases: TGTGCCAGCAGTTTTCTGTCCACAACCCGGTTGGATGAGCAGTTCTTC. The encoded protein is CASSFLSTTRLDEQFF.

Relative to its sample, this clonotype is large (0.1 to 1%). The chain couples TRBV20-1 to TRBJ2-1; 14 bases match TRBD2. The CDR3 is 15 residues long. Unmatched junction bases numbered 2, after V lost 3 bases and J lost 4 bases. The germline V gene has CDR1 DFQATT and CDR2 SNEGSKA (reference sequence). The CDR3 nucleotides are TGCAGTGCTAGGGGACTAGCGGGAGTATACAATGAGCAGTTCTTC. Translating it yields CSARGLAGVYNEQFF.

The chain combines TRBV19 with TRBJ2-1; 7 positions match TRBD1. The V and J ends lost 3 bases and 8 bases, in that order; junction bases with no gene match: 4. This CDR3 has 13 amino acids. Looked up from germline, CDR1 is LNHDA and CDR2 is SQIVND (reference sequence). The CDR3 protein is CASSIPQGDEQFF. The CDR3 DNA sequence: TGTGCCAGTAGTATCCCCCAGGGGGATGAGCAGTTCTTC.

Within the sample, this clonotype is medium-sized. CDR3 DNA sequence: TGTGCCAGCAGCCAAAGGGGCTCGAGCACCGGGGAGCTGTTTTTT. Encoded protein: CASSQRGSSTGELFF. The rearrangement links TRBV3-1 to TRBJ2-2; the D gene is possibly TRBD1 (5 bases). This CDR3 spans 15 amino acids. Trimming took 2 bases from V and 4 from J, leaving 11 bases between them. From germline, CDR1 is LGHDT and CDR2 YNNKEL (reference sequence). Full variable domain (missing parts from reference TRBV3-1 and TRBJ2-2): DTAVSQTPKYLVTQMGNDKSIKCEQNLGHDTMYWYKQDSKKFLKIMFSYNNKELIINETVPNRFSPKSPDKAHLNLHINSLELGDSAVYFCASSQRGSSTGELFFGEGSRLTVL.

This clonotype was seen at least ten times. The chain has TRBV14 and TRBJ2-7; D remains unclear. From germline, CDR1 is SGHDN and CDR2 FVKESK. V lost 2 bases, J lost 3 bases, and 8 bases lay in between. The CDR3 loop spans 13 amino acids. CDR3 DNA sequence: TGTGCCAGCAGCCAAAATAGGGACTACGAGCAGTACTTC. This gives the protein CASSQNRDYEQYF. The full variable domain, completed using reference TRBV14 and TRBJ2-7, is EAGVTQFPSHSVIEKGQTVTLRCDPISGHDNLYWYRRVMGKEIKFLLHFVKESKQDESGMPNNRFLAERTGGTYSTLKVQPAELEDSGVYFCASSQNRDYEQYFGPGTRLTVT.

This clonotype has a single count. The rearrangement uses TRBV12-3 or TRBV12-4 and TRBJ1-5; 8 nucleotides match TRBD1. V gave up 3 bases and J gave up 7 bases; unmatched junction bases: 5. The CDR3 runs to 14 residues. The CDR3 DNA follows: TGTGCCAGCAGTTTCGGACAGGGCGGGCAGCCCCAGCATTTT. It translates to CASSFGQGGQPQHF.

By share, this clonotype ranks as large. The genes are TRBV5-1 and TRBJ2-7; D call uncertain. Germline V gives CDR1 SGHRS, CDR2 YFSETQ. This CDR3 spans 14 amino acids. V was pared by 6 bases and J by 1 base, with 14 bases between. CDR3 sequence reads: CASNPDGVSYEQYF. The CDR3 DNA reads as TGCGCCAGCAACCCGGACGGAGTTTCCTACGAGCAGTACTTC.

CDR3 residues: CASSLQHRQETQYF. CDR3 DNA sequence: TGCGCCAGCAGCTTGCAGCACAGACAAGAGACCCAGTACTTC. The J gene is TRBJ2-5, the V gene TRBV5-1; the D is unclear. CDR1 is SGHRS and CDR2 is YFSETQ in the germline V gene. CDR3 length: 14 amino acids. V gave up 1 base and J gave up 2 bases, with 9 bases separating them.

This clonotype is labeled medium-sized. V usage is TRBV18 and J usage is TRBJ2-5, with TRBD1 matching 9 bases. The CDR3 sequence is 14 residues long. V was clipped by 3 bases and J by 4 bases; unmatched bases: 3. Germline V gene lookup returns CDR1 KGHSH and CDR2 LQKENI. CDR3 bases: TGTGCCAGCTCACCGCTGGACAGGGGAGAGACCCAGTACTTC. This sequence encodes CASSPLDRGETQYF.

This clonotype is termed large (0.1 to 1%). The chain combines TRBV5-1 with TRBJ2-3; 10 bases line up with TRBD2. CDR1 SGHRS and CDR2 YFSETQ come from the germline V gene. CDR3 length equals 15 residues. The V and J ends lost 2 bases and 2 bases, in that order; junction bases with no gene match: 2. In DNA, the CDR3 is TGCGCCAGCAGCTTCGGACTAGCGGACACAGATACGCAGTATTTT. Its protein is CASSFGLADTDTQYF.